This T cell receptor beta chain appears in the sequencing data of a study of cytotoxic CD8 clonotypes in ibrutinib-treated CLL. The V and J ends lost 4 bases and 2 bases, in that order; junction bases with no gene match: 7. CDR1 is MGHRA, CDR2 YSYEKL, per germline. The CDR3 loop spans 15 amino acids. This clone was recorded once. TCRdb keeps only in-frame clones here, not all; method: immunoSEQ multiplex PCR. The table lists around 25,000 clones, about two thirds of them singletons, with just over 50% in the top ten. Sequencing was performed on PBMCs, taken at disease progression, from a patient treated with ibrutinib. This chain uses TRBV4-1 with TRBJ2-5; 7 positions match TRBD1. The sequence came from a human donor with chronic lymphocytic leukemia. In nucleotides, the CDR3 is TGCGCCAGCAGCCGCTACCGGGACAGACAAGAGACCCAGTACTTC. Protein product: CASSRYRDRQETQYF.